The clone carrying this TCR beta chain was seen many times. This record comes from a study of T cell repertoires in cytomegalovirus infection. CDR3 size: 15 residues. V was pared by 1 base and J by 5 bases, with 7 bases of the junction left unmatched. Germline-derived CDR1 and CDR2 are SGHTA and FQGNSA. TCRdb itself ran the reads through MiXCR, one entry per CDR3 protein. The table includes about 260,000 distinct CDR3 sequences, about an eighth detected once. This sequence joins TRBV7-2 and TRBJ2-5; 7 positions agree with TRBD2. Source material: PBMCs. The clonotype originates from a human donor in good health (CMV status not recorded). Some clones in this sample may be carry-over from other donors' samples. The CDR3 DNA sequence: TGTGCCAGCAGCTTAGTCCTGCGGGAGAAGGAGACCCAGTACTTC. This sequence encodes CASSLVLREKETQYF.